The rows below give T cell receptor beta chains drawn from one sample of a study of cytomegalovirus exposure and HLA in healthy donors. The method was immunoSEQ multiplex PCR; TCRdb's version includes in-frame clones alone and lacks a portion of them. This sample's table has 60,000 to 75,000 clones. The sequencing sample was made of PBMCs. The receptor set was obtained from a woman aged 25 to 45 in good health and CMV-seronegative. CDR3s include the opening cysteine and the closing phenylalanine or tryptophan. The D gene is left open where the match is weak.

v_call	d_call	j_call	cdr3_aa	cdr3_nt
TRBV6-5	NA	TRBJ2-1	CASRTGAKQFF	TGTGCCAGCAGAACGGGAGCCAAGCAGTTCTTC
TRBV27	NA	TRBJ1-2	CASSFDRLDGYTF	TGTGCCAGCAGTTTCGACAGGTTGGATGGCTACACCTTC
TRBV28	NA	TRBJ1-4	CASRVWGYASEKLFF	TGTGCCAGCAGGGTGTGGGGCTACGCGAGTGAAAAACTGTTTTTT
TRBV15	TRBD2	TRBJ2-7	CATSRDRGLAGEQYF	TGTGCCACCAGCAGAGATAGGGGACTAGCGGGAGAGCAGTACTTC
TRBV11-2	NA	TRBJ2-1	CASSPGASGNNEQFF	TGTGCCAGCAGTCCAGGGGCCTCCGGGAACAATGAGCAGTTCTTC
TRBV9	TRBD2	TRBJ2-1	CASSRGLAGEQFF	TGTGCCAGCAGCCGGGGGCTAGCGGGTGAGCAGTTCTTC
TRBV11-1	NA	TRBJ2-2	CASSLKGAGPGELFF	TGTGCCAGCAGCTTAAAAGGGGCAGGACCCGGGGAGCTGTTTTTT
TRBV18	NA	TRBJ1-4	CASSPRTAEEEKLFF	TGTGCCAGCTCACCCCGGACAGCGGAGGAGGAAAAACTGTTTTTT
TRBV4-2	NA	TRBJ2-7	CASSQEGASSYEQYF	TGTGCCAGCAGCCAAGAAGGGGCCAGCTCCTACGAGCAGTACTTC
TRBV6-1	TRBD1	TRBJ2-3	CASSAGTGGADTQYF	TGTGCCAGCAGTGCGGGGACAGGGGGCGCAGATACGCAGTATTTT
TRBV18	NA	TRBJ1-1	CASSPGDGGKAFF	TGTGCCAGCTCACCGGGAGATGGTGGGAAAGCTTTCTTT
TRBV29-1	TRBD1	TRBJ1-2	CSVDKTGTGYGYTF	TGCAGCGTTGACAAAACCGGGACAGGCTATGGCTACACCTTC
TRBV27	TRBD2	TRBJ2-7	CASKVAGGAYEQYF	TGTGCCAGCAAAGTGGCGGGAGGGGCCTACGAGCAGTACTTC
TRBV27	TRBD1	TRBJ1-1	CASSLDRVTEAFF	TGTGCCAGCAGTTTGGACAGGGTCACTGAAGCTTTCTTT
TRBV15	TRBD2	TRBJ2-1	CATSRGLAASYNEQFF	TGTGCCACCAGCAGAGGACTAGCTGCTTCCTACAATGAGCAGTTCTTC
TRBV2	NA	TRBJ1-1	CASSDQGSNTEAFF	TGTGCCAGCAGTGATCAGGGGTCCAACACTGAAGCTTTCTTT
TRBV4-1	NA	TRBJ2-5	CASSQDRETQYF	TGCGCCAGCAGCCAAGATCGAGAGACCCAGTACTTC
TRBV7-9	TRBD2	TRBJ2-3	CASSSDGTSGFTDTQYF	TGTGCCAGCAGCTCGGATGGGACTAGCGGATTCACAGATACGCAGTATTTT
TRBV2	NA	TRBJ2-7	CASGGYEQYF	TGTGCCAGCGGGGGGTACGAGCAGTACTTC
TRBV4-3	TRBD2	TRBJ2-7	CASSQGGLAGGPLTYEQYF	TGCGCCAGCAGCCAAGGTGGACTAGCGGGGGGGCCTTTGACCTACGAGCAGTACTTC
TRBV2	NA	TRBJ2-7	CASSAIGDYEQYF	TGTGCCAGCAGTGCAATTGGAGACTACGAGCAGTACTTC
TRBV29-1	TRBD2	TRBJ2-7	CSVEGTSGGSSYEQYF	TGCAGCGTTGAAGGGACTAGCGGGGGGAGCTCCTACGAGCAGTACTTC
TRBV18	NA	TRBJ2-5	CASSRVGETQYF	TGTGCCAGCTCCAGGGTGGGGGAGACCCAGTACTTC
TRBV2	NA	TRBJ1-1	CASSVTGLKNTEAFF	TGTGCCAGCAGCGTGACCGGACTTAAGAACACTGAAGCTTTCTTT
TRBV7-3	NA	TRBJ2-1	CASSYQGYSYNEQFF	TGTGCCAGCAGCTACCAGGGGTACTCCTACAATGAGCAGTTCTTC
TRBV4-1	NA	TRBJ1-1	CASSQVEGLDPEAFF	TGCGCCAGCAGCCAAGTTGAGGGCTTGGATCCTGAAGCTTTCTTT
TRBV10-3	TRBD2	TRBJ2-7	CAISGSFGAGGSYEQYF	TGTGCCATCAGTGGATCTTTTGGAGCGGGAGGCTCCTACGAGCAGTACTTC
TRBV27	NA	TRBJ2-5	CASSLRSSRLQETQYF	TGTGCCAGCAGTTTACGCTCTAGTCGCCTCCAAGAGACCCAGTACTTC
TRBV6-1	NA	TRBJ1-6	CASSQLDSYNSPLHF	TGTGCCAGCAGTCAGCTAGACTCCTATAATTCACCCCTCCACTTT
TRBV19	TRBD2	TRBJ2-7	CASIGGDITYEQYF	TGTGCCAGTATCGGGGGGGACATTACCTACGAGCAGTACTTC
TRBV4-1	TRBD2	TRBJ2-3	CASSPGLARIDTQYF	TGCGCCAGCAGCCCGGGACTAGCGAGAATAGATACGCAGTATTTT
TRBV5-1	NA	TRBJ2-1	CASSLVGEAYNEQFF	TGCGCCAGCAGCTTGGTAGGGGAGGCCTACAATGAGCAGTTCTTC
TRBV28	NA	TRBJ2-7	CASMWRNYEQYF	TGTGCCAGCATGTGGCGGAACTACGAGCAGTACTTC
TRBV7-9	TRBD1	TRBJ2-3	CASSPLTGGTRTDTQYF	TGTGCCAGCAGCCCTCTAACAGGGGGGACCCGCACAGATACGCAGTATTTT
TRBV19	NA	TRBJ1-1	CASSIGGAGEGTEAFF	TGTGCCAGTAGTATAGGGGGCGCAGGGGAGGGCACTGAAGCTTTCTTT